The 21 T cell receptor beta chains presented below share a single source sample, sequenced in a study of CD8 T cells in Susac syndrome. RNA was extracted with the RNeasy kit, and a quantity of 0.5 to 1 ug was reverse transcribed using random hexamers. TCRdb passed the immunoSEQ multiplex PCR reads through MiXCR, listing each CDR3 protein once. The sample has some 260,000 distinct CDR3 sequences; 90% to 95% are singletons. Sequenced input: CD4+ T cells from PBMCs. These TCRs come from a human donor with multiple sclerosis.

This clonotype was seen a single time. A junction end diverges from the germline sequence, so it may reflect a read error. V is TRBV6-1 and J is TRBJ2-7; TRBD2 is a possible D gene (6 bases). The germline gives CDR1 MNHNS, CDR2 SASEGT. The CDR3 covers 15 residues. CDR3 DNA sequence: TGTGCCAGCGGTGAAGCACTCGGCGGGATCTACGAGCAGTACTTC. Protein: CASGEALGGIYEQYF.

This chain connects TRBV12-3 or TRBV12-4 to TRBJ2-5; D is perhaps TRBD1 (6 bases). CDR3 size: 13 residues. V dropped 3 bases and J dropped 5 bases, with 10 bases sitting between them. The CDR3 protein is CASSFVGAETQYF. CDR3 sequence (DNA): TGTGCCAGCAGTTTTGTGGGGGCCGAGACCCAGTACTTC.

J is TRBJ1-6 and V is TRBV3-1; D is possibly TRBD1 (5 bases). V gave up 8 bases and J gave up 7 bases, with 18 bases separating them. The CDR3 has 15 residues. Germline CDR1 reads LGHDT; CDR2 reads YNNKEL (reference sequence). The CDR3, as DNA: TGTGCCAGCTCCTACCGCCGGGACGGAAATTCACCCCTCCACTTT. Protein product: CASSYRRDGNSPLHF.

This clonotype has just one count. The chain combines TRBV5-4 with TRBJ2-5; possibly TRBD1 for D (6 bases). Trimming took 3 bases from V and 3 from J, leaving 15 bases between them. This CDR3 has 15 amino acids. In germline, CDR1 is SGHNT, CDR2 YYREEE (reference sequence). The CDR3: CASSYPYRAEETQYF. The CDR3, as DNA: TGTGCCAGCAGCTACCCTTACAGGGCGGAAGAGACCCAGTACTTC.

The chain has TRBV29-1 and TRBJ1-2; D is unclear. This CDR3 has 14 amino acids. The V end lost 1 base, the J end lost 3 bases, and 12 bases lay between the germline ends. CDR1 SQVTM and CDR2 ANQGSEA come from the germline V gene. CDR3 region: CSVEVEKEDYGYTF. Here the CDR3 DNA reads TGCAGCGTTGAAGTTGAGAAGGAAGACTATGGCTACACCTTC.

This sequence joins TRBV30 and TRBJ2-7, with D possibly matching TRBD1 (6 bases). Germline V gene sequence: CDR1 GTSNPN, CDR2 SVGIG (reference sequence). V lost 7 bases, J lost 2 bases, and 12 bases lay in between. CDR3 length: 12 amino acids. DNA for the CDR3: TGTGCCTCCCTCAGGGGAACCTACGAGCAGTACTTC. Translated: CASLRGTYEQYF.

The CDR3 DNA reads TGCAGTGCTAGAGAACCACTAGCGGGAAAGAATGAGCAGTTCTTC. It yields the protein CSAREPLAGKNEQFF. The rearrangement uses TRBV20-1 and TRBJ2-1, with 10 bases aligning to TRBD2. CDR1 is DFQATT and CDR2 is SNEGSKA in the germline V gene (reference sequence). V shed 0 bases and J 7 bases; nucleotides not matched to a gene: 6. The CDR3 spans 15 residues.

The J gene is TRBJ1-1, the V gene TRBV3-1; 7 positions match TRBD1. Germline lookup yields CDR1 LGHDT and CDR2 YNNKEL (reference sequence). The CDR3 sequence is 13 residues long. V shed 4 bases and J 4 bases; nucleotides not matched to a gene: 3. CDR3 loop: CASSPGQLTEAFF. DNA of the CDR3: TGTGCCAGCAGCCCGGGACAGCTCACTGAAGCTTTCTTT. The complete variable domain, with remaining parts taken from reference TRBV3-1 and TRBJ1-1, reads DTAVSQTPKYLVTQMGNDKSIKCEQNLGHDTMYWYKQDSKKFLKIMFSYNNKELIINETVPNRFSPKSPDKAHLNLHINSLELGDSAVYFCASSPGQLTEAFFGQGTRLTVV.

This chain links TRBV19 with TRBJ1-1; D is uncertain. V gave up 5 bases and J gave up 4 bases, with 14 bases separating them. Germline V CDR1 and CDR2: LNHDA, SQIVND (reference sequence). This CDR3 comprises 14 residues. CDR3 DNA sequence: TGTGCCAGTAGTTTTGTGGGGTCGGGCACTGAAGCTTTCTTT. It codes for CASSFVGSGTEAFF.

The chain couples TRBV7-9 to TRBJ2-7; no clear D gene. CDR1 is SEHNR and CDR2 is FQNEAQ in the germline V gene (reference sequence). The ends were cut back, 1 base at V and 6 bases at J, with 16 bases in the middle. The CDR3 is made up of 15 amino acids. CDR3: CASSLDGLEGREQYV. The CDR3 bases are TGTGCCAGCAGCTTAGATGGGTTGGAAGGTCGCGAGCAGTACGTC.

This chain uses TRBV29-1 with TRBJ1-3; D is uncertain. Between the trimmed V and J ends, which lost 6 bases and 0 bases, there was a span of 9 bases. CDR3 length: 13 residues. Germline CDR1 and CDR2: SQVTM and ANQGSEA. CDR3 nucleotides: TGCAGCGTCCAGAAGGACTCTGGAAACACCATATATTTT. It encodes CSVQKDSGNTIYF. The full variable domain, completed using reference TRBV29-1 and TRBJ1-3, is SAVISQKPSRDICQRGTSLTIQCQVDSQVTMMFWYRQQPGQSLTLIATANQGSEATYESGFVIDKFPISRPNLTFSTLTVSNMSPEDSSIYLCSVQKDSGNTIYFGEGSWLTVV.

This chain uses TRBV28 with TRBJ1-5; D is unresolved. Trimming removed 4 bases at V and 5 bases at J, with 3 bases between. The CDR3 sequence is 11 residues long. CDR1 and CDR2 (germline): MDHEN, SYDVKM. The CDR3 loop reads CASSSHQPQHF. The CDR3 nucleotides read TGTGCCAGCAGTTCGCATCAGCCCCAGCATTTT.

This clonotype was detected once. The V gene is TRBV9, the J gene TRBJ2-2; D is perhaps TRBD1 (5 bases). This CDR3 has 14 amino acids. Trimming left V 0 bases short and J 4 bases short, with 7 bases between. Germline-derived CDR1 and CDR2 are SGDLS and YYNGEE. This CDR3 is CASSVDTGTGELFF. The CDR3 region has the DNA TGTGCCAGCAGCGTAGACACAGGCACCGGGGAGCTGTTTTTT. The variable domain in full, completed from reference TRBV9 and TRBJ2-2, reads DSGVTQTPKHLITATGQRVTLRCSPRSGDLSVYWYQQSLDQGLQFLIQYYNGEERAKGNILERFSAQQFPDLHSELNLSSLELGDSALYFCASSVDTGTGELFFGEGSRLTVL.

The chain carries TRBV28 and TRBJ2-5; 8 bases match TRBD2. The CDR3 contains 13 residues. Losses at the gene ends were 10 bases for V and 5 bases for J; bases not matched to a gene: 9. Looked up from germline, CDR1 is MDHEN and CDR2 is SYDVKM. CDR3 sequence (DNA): TGTGCCACCCGGGGGGGCCCCGGTGAGACCCAGTACTTC. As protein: CATRGGPGETQYF.

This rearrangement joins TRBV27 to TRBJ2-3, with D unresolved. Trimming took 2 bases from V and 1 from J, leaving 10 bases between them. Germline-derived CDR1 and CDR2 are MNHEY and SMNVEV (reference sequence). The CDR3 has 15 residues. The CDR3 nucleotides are TGTGCCAGCAGTTTAGCGGCCATTGGCACAGATACGCAGTATTTT. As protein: CASSLAAIGTDTQYF.

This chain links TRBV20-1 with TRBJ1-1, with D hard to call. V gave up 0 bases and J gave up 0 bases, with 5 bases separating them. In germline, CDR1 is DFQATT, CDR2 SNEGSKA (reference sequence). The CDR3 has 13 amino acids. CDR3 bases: TGCAGTGCTAGAGATAACATGAACACTGAAGCTTTCTTT. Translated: CSARDNMNTEAFF.

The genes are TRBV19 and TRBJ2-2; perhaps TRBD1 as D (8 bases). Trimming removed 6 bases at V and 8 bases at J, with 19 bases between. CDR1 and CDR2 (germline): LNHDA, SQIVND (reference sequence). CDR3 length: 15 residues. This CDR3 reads CASRAQGGTGGELFF. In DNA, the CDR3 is TGTGCCAGTAGGGCACAGGGGGGGACCGGTGGGGAGCTGTTTTTT. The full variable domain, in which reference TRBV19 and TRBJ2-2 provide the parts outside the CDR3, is DGGITQSPKYLFRKEGQNVTLSCEQNLNHDAMYWYRQDPGQGLRLIYYSQIVNDFQKGDIAEGYSVSREKKESFPLTVTSAQKNPTAFYLCASRAQGGTGGELFFGEGSRLTVL.

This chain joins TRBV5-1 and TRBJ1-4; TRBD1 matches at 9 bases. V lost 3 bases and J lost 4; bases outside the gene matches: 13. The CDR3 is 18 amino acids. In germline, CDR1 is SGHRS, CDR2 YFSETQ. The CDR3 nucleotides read TGCGCCAGCAGCTGGACAGGGGATGTGCAGCGGGGTAATGAAAAACTGTTTTTT. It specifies CASSWTGDVQRGNEKLFF.

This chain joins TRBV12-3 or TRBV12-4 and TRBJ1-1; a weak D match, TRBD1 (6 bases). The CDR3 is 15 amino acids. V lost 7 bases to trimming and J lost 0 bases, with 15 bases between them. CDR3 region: CASNPVGQLNTEAFF. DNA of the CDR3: TGTGCCAGCAACCCGGTAGGACAGTTGAACACTGAAGCTTTCTTT.

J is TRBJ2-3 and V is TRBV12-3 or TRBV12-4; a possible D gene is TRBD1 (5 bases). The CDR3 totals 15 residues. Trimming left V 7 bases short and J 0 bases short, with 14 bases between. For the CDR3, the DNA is TGTGCCAGCATGAGACAGACTGCTAGCACAGATACGCAGTATTTT. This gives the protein CASMRQTASTDTQYF.

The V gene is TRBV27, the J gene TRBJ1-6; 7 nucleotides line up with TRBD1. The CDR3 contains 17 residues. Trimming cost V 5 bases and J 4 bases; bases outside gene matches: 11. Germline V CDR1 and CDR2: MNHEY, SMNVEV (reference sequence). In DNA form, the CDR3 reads TGTGCCAGCAGTCCCCCACAGGGGCCACAATATAATTCACCCCTCCACTTT. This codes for CASSPPQGPQYNSPLHF.